A single sample gave rise to the 20 T cell receptor beta chains below, sequenced in a study of shared clonotypes between healthy human individuals. TCRdb's table, derived via immunoSEQ multiplex PCR, lists solely in-frame clones and lacks some. The repertoire consists of hundreds of thousands of clones, with 90% to 96% occurring once and the leading ten covering under 0.06%. Sequenced: naive CD4+ T cells sorted from blood. As for subset: CD45RA+ positively selected. These receptors all come from a woman younger than 45 in good health.

CDR3 in DNA: TGTGCCAGCAGTCGAGGGGACCCAGAGACCCAGTACTTC. It encodes CASSRGDPETQYF. The rearrangement links TRBV6-6 to TRBJ2-5; either TRBD1 or TRBD2 may supply D (5 bases each). The CDR3 contains 13 residues. V lost 5 bases and J lost 4, with 11 bases in between. CDR1 and CDR2 from the germline V gene are MNHNY and SVGAGI (reference sequence).

The V gene is TRBV9, the J gene TRBJ1-6, with TRBD1 as a possible D gene (5 bases). Per the germline V gene, CDR1 is SGDLS and CDR2 is YYNGEE. Deletions cut 0 bases from V and 5 bases from J, with 6 bases between. The CDR3 has 14 residues. The CDR3 coding sequence is TGTGCCAGCAGCGTAGCAGGGAATAATTCACCCCTCCACTTT. This sequence encodes CASSVAGNNSPLHF.

This chain connects TRBV7-9 to TRBJ2-2; 10 bases agree with TRBD2. V lost 1 base to trimming and J lost 8 bases; unmatched junction nucleotides: 4. Germline V gives CDR1 SEHNR, CDR2 FQNEAQ (reference sequence). This CDR3 region has 15 residues. The CDR3 nucleotides are TGTGCCAGCAGCTTAGTAGCGGGAGGATCTGGGGAGCTGTTTTTT. It is translated as CASSLVAGGSGELFF.

The J gene is TRBJ1-5, the V gene TRBV18; no clear D. Germline V gives CDR1 KGHSH, CDR2 LQKENI. The CDR3 consists of 15 residues. Trimming shortened V by 3 bases and J by 0 bases, and 9 bases separated the two germline ends. CDR3 in amino acids: CASSPREDSNQPQHF. CDR3 DNA sequence: TGTGCCAGCTCACCGCGGGAAGATAGCAATCAGCCCCAGCATTTT. The full variable domain, completed using reference TRBV18 and TRBJ1-5, is NAGVMQNPRHLVRRRGQEARLRCSPMKGHSHVYWYRQLPEEGLKFMVYLQKENIIDESGMPKERFSAEFPKEGPSILRIQQVVRGDSAAYFCASSPREDSNQPQHFGDGTRLSIL.

The chain has TRBV19 and TRBJ2-1, with TRBD2 matching over 13 bases. V shed 2 bases and J 11 bases; nucleotides not matched to a gene: 12. The CDR3 extends over 17 amino acids. Germline assignment: CDR1 LNHDA and CDR2 SQIVND (reference sequence). Written as DNA, the CDR3 is TGTGCCAGTAGTATACCGGGACTAGCGGGGCAACTCGACAAGCAGTTCTTC. Amino acids: CASSIPGLAGQLDKQFF.

The rearrangement joins TRBV7-6 to TRBJ2-2; 7 bases are a match to TRBD2. CDR1 and CDR2 from the germline V gene are SGHVS and FNYEAQ. The CDR3 is made up of 15 amino acids. V trimming: 2 bases; J trimming: 0 bases; junction bases outside the gene matches: 0. In nucleotides, the CDR3 is TGTGCCAGCAGCTTACTAGCGGCGAACACCGGGGAGCTGTTTTTT. It is translated as CASSLLAANTGELFF.

The V and J genes are TRBV28 and TRBJ1-3, with a weak D call TRBD1 (5 bases). Germline loops: CDR1 MDHEN, CDR2 SYDVKM. V lost 8 bases to trimming and J lost 4 bases, with 21 bases between them. This CDR3 contains 16 residues. CDR3 loop: CASRPPPRAGGNTIYF. As DNA, the CDR3 is TGTGCCAGCCGCCCTCCTCCCAGGGCGGGCGGAAACACCATATATTTT. Drawing the rest from reference TRBV28 and TRBJ1-3, the complete variable domain is DVKVTQSSRYLVKRTGEKVFLECVQDMDHENMFWYRQDPGLGLRLIYFSYDVKMKEKGDIPEGYSVSREKKERFSLILESASTNQTSMYLCASRPPPRAGGNTIYFGEGSWLTVV.

This chain joins TRBV25-1 and TRBJ2-7, with D possibly matching TRBD1 (6 bases). Germline assignment: CDR1 MGHDK and CDR2 SYGVNS. This CDR3 is built from 13 residues. The V gene lost 5 bases and the J gene lost 4 bases, with 12 bases spanning the gap. CDR3 residues: CASSPGQSYEQYF. The CDR3 DNA follows: TGTGCCAGCAGTCCAGGACAGAGTTACGAGCAGTACTTC.

The chain employs TRBV7-7 and TRBJ2-5; D gene ambiguous. V was shortened by 1 base and J by 5 bases, with 8 bases between the two germline ends. This CDR3 contains 13 residues. Germline CDR1 reads SSHAT; CDR2 reads FNYEAQ (reference sequence). This chain's CDR3 is CASSLGGRETQYF. The CDR3 DNA reads as TGTGCCAGCAGCTTAGGGGGTAGGGAGACCCAGTACTTC. Full variable domain (missing parts from reference TRBV7-7 and TRBJ2-5): GAGVSQSPRYKVTKRGQDVTLRCDPISSHATLYWYQQALGQGPEFLTYFNYEAQPDKSGLPSDRFSAERPEGSISTLTIQRTEQRDSAMYRCASSLGGRETQYFGPGTRLLVL.

This rearrangement joins TRBV28 to TRBJ2-1, with unresolved D. Trimming cost V 6 bases and J 4 bases, with 10 bases left between them. CDR3 size: 13 residues. The germline V gene encodes CDR1 MDHEN and CDR2 SYDVKM. Here the CDR3 reads CASRQTGYNEQFF. The CDR3 DNA follows: TGTGCCAGCAGGCAGACGGGTTACAATGAGCAGTTCTTC.

The chain links TRBV11-3 to TRBJ2-1; unclear D gene. With 3 bases removed from V and 10 bases from J, the gap between germline ends came to 16 bases. Germline V gene sequence: CDR1 SGHNT, CDR2 YENEEA. This CDR3 region has 14 residues. This chain's CDR3 is CASSLWSAPLEQFF. DNA for the CDR3: TGTGCCAGCAGCTTGTGGAGTGCCCCTTTAGAGCAGTTCTTC.

This chain joins TRBV4-1 and TRBJ1-1; weak D call: TRBD1 (5 bases). Germline V gene data show CDR1 as MGHRA and CDR2 as YSYEKL. The CDR3 has 16 amino acids. V lost 4 bases to trimming and J lost 5 bases, with 20 bases between them. The CDR3 sequence is CASSRHRPGGRTEAFF. The CDR3 DNA reads as TGCGCCAGCAGCCGACACCGTCCCGGGGGAAGAACTGAAGCTTTCTTT.

This clone was found a few times. Here the CDR3 DNA reads TGTGCCAGCAGCTTAGAGGAAGGGGCAAACACCGGGGAGCTGTTTTTT. Translation: CASSLEEGANTGELFF. The chain is built from TRBV7-9 and TRBJ2-2, with D possibly matching TRBD1 (5 bases). Germline CDR1 and CDR2: SEHNR and FQNEAQ (reference sequence). This CDR3 comprises 16 residues. V lost 1 base, J lost 2 bases, and 11 bases lay in between.

The chain couples TRBV5-1 to TRBJ2-5; D not certain. CDR1 SGHRS and CDR2 YFSETQ come from the germline V gene. The CDR3 totals 15 residues. Trimming took off 1 base at V and 1 base at J, with 11 bases between the two ends. This CDR3 is CASSLNAASQETQYF. DNA of the CDR3: TGCGCCAGCAGCTTGAATGCCGCATCCCAAGAGACCCAGTACTTC.

This chain joins TRBV4-1 and TRBJ2-7; 9 nucleotides align to TRBD2. The V gene's germline CDR1 is MGHRA and CDR2 YSYEKL. The CDR3 spans 17 residues. V trimming: 0 bases; J trimming: 0 bases; junction bases outside the gene matches: 6. CDR3 bases: TGCGCCAGCAGCCAAGATCTGGAGCGGGAGGTCTCCTACGAGCAGTACTTC. Translation gives CASSQDLEREVSYEQYF.

The chain joins TRBV6-5 to TRBJ2-3; 9 positions match TRBD1. Germline CDR1 MNHEY, CDR2 SVGAGI. The J segment lost 3 bases and the V segment lost 6 bases, leaving 4 bases of the junction unmatched. The CDR3 sequence is 14 residues long. CDR3 protein: CASSSGQGTDTQYF. The CDR3 region has the DNA TGTGCCAGCAGCTCCGGACAGGGGACAGATACGCAGTATTTT.

The chain combines TRBV7-6 with TRBJ2-5; no definite D call. The CDR3 sequence is 14 residues long. The V end was cut by 2 bases, the J end by 1 base, with 8 bases between. The germline CDR1 and CDR2 sequences are SGHVS and FNYEAQ. In DNA, the CDR3 is TGTGCCAGCAGCTTATCTCGGGCCCAAGAGACCCAGTACTTC. It yields the protein CASSLSRAQETQYF.

The chain carries TRBV7-9 and TRBJ2-3; D is uncertain. CDR3 length equals 18 residues. Germline-derived CDR1 and CDR2 are SEHNR and FQNEAQ (reference sequence). Deletions cut 1 base from V and 0 bases from J, with 17 bases between. This CDR3 is CASSLVASASSSTDTQYF. CDR3 coding DNA: TGTGCCAGCAGCTTAGTGGCGTCTGCCAGCTCTAGCACAGATACGCAGTATTTT.

This chain connects TRBV5-6 to TRBJ2-1; perhaps TRBD1 as D (7 bases). This CDR3 contains 15 residues. V lost 3 bases and J 5 bases, leaving 15 bases between the germline ends. Germline V gene data show CDR1 as SGHDT and CDR2 as YYEEEE. The CDR3 DNA is TGTGCCAGCAGCTCGCAGGGGGGAGTGAACAATGAGCAGTTCTTC. Translating it yields CASSSQGGVNNEQFF.

This chain connects TRBV19 to TRBJ2-1; no clear D. Germline CDR1 is LNHDA and CDR2 is SQIVND (reference sequence). The CDR3 extends over 13 amino acids. Trimming stripped 6 bases from V and 9 bases from J, with 15 bases between. The CDR3 DNA reads TGTGCCAGTAGCGAGATGAGTGCGTCTGAGCAGTTCTTC. Protein sequence: CASSEMSASEQFF. The entire variable domain, with the rest obtained from reference TRBV19 and TRBJ2-1, is as follows: DGGITQSPKYLFRKEGQNVTLSCEQNLNHDAMYWYRQDPGQGLRLIYYSQIVNDFQKGDIAEGYSVSREKKESFPLTVTSAQKNPTAFYLCASSEMSASEQFFGPGTRLTVL.